A selection of T cell receptor beta chains follows, all from one sample in a study of spatial heterogeneity in lung cancer. A single record per CDR3 protein comes from TCRdb applying MiXCR to the 5' RACE reads. Found here are 10,000 or so distinct CDR3 sequences, around 9.3% of them singletons; the top ten hold 9.5% to 15%. This specimen consisted of lung tumor tissue, obtained at surgery. These TCRs come from a female donor with early-stage non-small cell lung cancer. The conserved cysteine and the conserved F or W are not part of the CDR3 here. Each record gives: J gene, V gene, CDR3 protein.

TRBJ2-3 | TRBV7-2 | ASSPRGPRTDTQY
TRBJ2-7 | TRBV5-1 | ASARTGGEQY
TRBJ1-2 | TRBV29-1 | SVGWGPYGYT
TRBJ2-1 | TRBV7-2 | ASSSQGDNEQF
TRBJ2-5 | TRBV6-5 | ASSSLTGSGETQY
TRBJ2-3 | TRBV20-1 | SEAGDTDTQY
TRBJ2-1 | TRBV28 | ASWAATYNEQF
TRBJ2-2 | TRBV12-3/TRBV12-4 | ASSFLGDTGELF
TRBJ2-7 | TRBV5-6 | ASRRGTGGTYEQY
TRBJ2-1 | TRBV11-2 | ASSLVPGGAEQF
TRBJ1-1 | TRBV3-1 | ASSRRVDTEAF
TRBJ1-1 | TRBV7-9 | ASSLGVAEAF
TRBJ2-1 | TRBV5-4 | ASTERGGANEQF
TRBJ1-2 | TRBV6-2/TRBV6-3 | ASSRDPGVRSGYT
TRBJ2-5 | TRBV2 | ASSPGQRVQETQY
TRBJ2-5 | TRBV19 | ASRRTGEGETQY
TRBJ2-7 | TRBV7-6 | ASSLALGEQY
TRBJ2-1 | TRBV15 | ATSRDFVTGGYNEQF
TRBJ2-1 | TRBV15 | ATSRGGTVSSYNEQF
TRBJ1-1 | TRBV29-1 | SLESSNRAF
TRBJ2-7 | TRBV11-2 | ASSLDKFQGGLNEQY
TRBJ1-5 | TRBV6-6 | ASSPFGGQPQH
TRBJ1-1 | TRBV6-5 | ASSTAGTLNTEAF
TRBJ2-2 | TRBV5-1 | ASSLSSWDTGELF
TRBJ2-1 | TRBV4-2 | ASSLGLADDNEQF
TRBJ2-3 | TRBV5-1 | ASSLILSLGDTQY
TRBJ2-7 | TRBV20-1 | SARFGNYEQY
TRBJ2-2 | TRBV4-3 | ASSQHEGWAGELF